The 4 T cell receptor beta chains listed next were all sequenced from one sample in a study of shared clonotypes between healthy human individuals. Sequencing was performed with immunoSEQ multiplex PCR; in TCRdb, only in-frame clones are kept and a portion is missing. Of more than 400,000 clones in the sample, 95% to 97% were seen once. The specimen was naive CD4+ T cells sorted from blood. The subset is: CD45RA+ positively selected. These receptors came from a woman in her 30s in good health.

The chain uses TRBV27 and TRBJ2-5; 9 bases match TRBD2. The J call may be incorrect, as the DNA end agrees better with TRBJ2-7. Germline assignment: CDR1 MNHEY and CDR2 SMNVEV (reference sequence). The length of the CDR3 is 14 residues. As DNA, the CDR3 is TGTGCCAGCAGACGAGCGGGAGGTAAGGACGAGCAGTACTTC. Encoded protein: CASRRAGGKDEQYF.

This sequence joins TRBV19 and TRBJ1-1; 7 nucleotides align to TRBD1. CDR3 size: 15 residues. After removal of 4 bases from V and 0 bases from J, the junction contained 5 bases not matched to a gene. Germline V lookup: CDR1 LNHDA, CDR2 SQIVND (reference sequence). This CDR3 is CASSTTGDLNTEAFF. The CDR3 nucleotides read TGTGCCAGTAGTACCACAGGGGATCTGAACACTGAAGCTTTCTTT.

The chain links TRBV6-1 to TRBJ1-5; possibly TRBD1 for D (5 bases). With 7 bases removed from V and 7 bases from J, the gap between germline ends came to 8 bases. The CDR3 length is 11 residues. The V gene's germline CDR1 is MNHNS and CDR2 SASEGT. Here the CDR3 reads CASNWGQPQHF. CDR3 in DNA: TGTGCCAGCAATTGGGGGCAGCCCCAGCATTTT.

The chain combines TRBV12-5 with TRBJ1-1; D is unclear. The germline V gene encodes CDR1 LGHNT and CDR2 FRNRAP. V lost 3 bases, J lost 5 bases, and 10 bases lay in between. CDR3 size: 13 residues. CDR3 DNA sequence: TGTGCTAGTGGTTTAGAGGAGGGAACTGAAGCTTTCTTT. The encoded protein is CASGLEEGTEAFF.